What follows are 30 T cell receptor beta chains derived from one specimen sequenced in a study of cytomegalovirus exposure and HLA in healthy donors. PCR amplification relied on 60 Vbeta primers (plus 13 Jbeta primers). The protocol was immunoSEQ multiplex PCR, while the TCRdb copy is restricted to in-frame clones and leaves out a portion. The profile shows about 160,000 clones, roughly three quarters of them singletons. The material sequenced was PBMCs. These TCRs come from a woman in her thirties or forties in good health and CMV-seropositive.

V usage is TRBV9 and J usage is TRBJ1-4, with 7 bases identical to TRBD1. V shed 0 bases, J shed 0 bases, and the junction held 2 bases outside the gene matches. The CDR3 contains 16 residues. CDR1 and CDR2 (germline): SGDLS, YYNGEE. This CDR3 reads CASSVGGGSTNEKLFF. DNA for the CDR3: TGTGCCAGCAGCGTAGGAGGGGGCTCAACTAATGAAAAACTGTTTTTT. Variable domain in full (rest from reference TRBV9 and TRBJ1-4): DSGVTQTPKHLITATGQRVTLRCSPRSGDLSVYWYQQSLDQGLQFLIQYYNGEERAKGNILERFSAQQFPDLHSELNLSSLELGDSALYFCASSVGGGSTNEKLFFGSGTQLSVL.

This clone was seen a single time. The V and J genes are TRBV27 and TRBJ2-7, with TRBD1 as a possible D gene (6 bases). The V gene lost 8 bases and the J gene lost 6 bases, with 17 bases spanning the gap. Looked up from germline, CDR1 is MNHEY and CDR2 is SMNVEV (reference sequence). This CDR3 spans 13 amino acids. This CDR3 is CASVNRDTREQYF. CDR3 bases: TGTGCCAGCGTTAACCGGGACACCCGCGAGCAGTACTTC.

The V gene is TRBV2, the J gene TRBJ1-1; possibly TRBD1 for D (5 bases). The CDR3 extends over 13 amino acids. In germline, CDR1 is SNHLY, CDR2 FYNNEI. Deletions cut 4 bases from V and 5 bases from J, with 11 bases between. CDR3 in amino acids: CASSATGWTEAFF. For the CDR3, the DNA is TGTGCCAGCAGTGCTACAGGTTGGACTGAAGCTTTCTTT.

This clone was counted a few times. This chain joins TRBV15 and TRBJ1-1; tentative D call: TRBD1 (6 bases). Trimming removed 5 bases at V and 8 bases at J, with 18 bases between. Germline loops: CDR1 LNHNV, CDR2 YYDKDF (reference sequence). This CDR3 spans 14 amino acids. The DNA of the CDR3 is TGTGCCACCAGCCCAAGGGGGAAAGCACCGGAAGCTTTCTTT. Amino acid sequence: CATSPRGKAPEAFF.

The rearrangement joins TRBV30 to TRBJ1-1; 7 bases align to TRBD1. This CDR3 spans 13 amino acids. From germline, CDR1 is GTSNPN and CDR2 SVGIG (reference sequence). This CDR3 reads CGASDRANTEAFF. The CDR3 nucleotides are TGTGGAGCGAGCGACAGGGCGAACACTGAAGCTTTCTTT. Looking up the rest from reference TRBV30 and TRBJ1-1 gives the full variable domain: SQTIHQWPATLVQPVGSPLSLECTVEGTSNPNLYWYRQAAGRGLQLLFYSVGIGQISSEVPQNLSASRPQDRQFILSSKKLLLSDSGFYLCGASDRANTEAFFGQGTRLTVV.

The rearrangement joins TRBV7-9 to TRBJ2-1; 9 bases match TRBD1. The CDR3 is 16 residues long. The germline V gene has CDR1 SEHNR and CDR2 FQNEAQ (reference sequence). V lost 5 bases and J lost 8; bases outside the gene matches: 13. CDR3 bases: TGTGCCAGCAGCCCATTTCGGGACAGGGCTCACGATGAGCAGTTCTTC. Translated, it gives CASSPFRDRAHDEQFF.

The table lists this clone with a count of one. V is TRBV9 and J is TRBJ1-1; D is unresolved. V was clipped by 0 bases and J by 5 bases, with 14 bases between them. Germline V gene sequence: CDR1 SGDLS, CDR2 YYNGEE. The CDR3 has 15 residues. CDR3 bases: TGTGCCAGCAGCGTAGTTAGGGAGGAATTGACTGAAGCTTTCTTT. This translates into CASSVVREELTEAFF.

The chain combines TRBV7-9 with TRBJ1-2, with no clear D. The length of the CDR3 is 15 residues. Germline CDR1 SEHNR, CDR2 FQNEAQ (reference sequence). With 0 bases removed from V and 0 bases from J, the gap between germline ends came to 8 bases. CDR3 region: CASSLAGSSNYGYTF. CDR3 DNA sequence: TGTGCCAGCAGCTTAGCGGGCAGCTCTAACTATGGCTACACCTTC. Using reference TRBV7-9 and TRBJ1-2 for the parts outside the CDR3, the full variable domain is DTGVSQNPRHKITKRGQNVTFRCDPISEHNRLYWYRQTLGQGPEFLTYFQNEAQLEKSRLLSDRFSAERPKGSFSTLEIQRTEQGDSAMYLCASSLAGSSNYGYTFGSGTRLTVV.

This clone was seen only once. The chain carries TRBV5-6 and TRBJ2-4, with 9 bases identical to TRBD1. The CDR3 is 11 amino acids. Germline CDR1 reads SGHDT; CDR2 reads YYEEEE. V trimming: 7 bases; J trimming: 12 bases; junction bases outside the gene matches: 5. The CDR3 DNA follows: TGTGCCAGCGGGGACAGGGCGAGTCAGTACTTC. It translates to CASGDRASQYF. Filled out from reference TRBV5-6 and TRBJ2-4, the complete variable domain reads DAGVTQSPTHLIKTRGQQVTLRCSPKSGHDTVSWYQQALGQGPQFIFQYYEEEERQRGNFPDRFSGHQFPNYSSELNVNALLLGDSALYLCASGDRASQYFGAGTRLSVL.

This chain connects TRBV27 to TRBJ2-1; TRBD2 agrees at 11 bases. The CDR3 length is 15 residues. V lost 5 bases to trimming and J lost 3 bases; unmatched junction nucleotides: 3. Germline lookup yields CDR1 MNHEY and CDR2 SMNVEV (reference sequence). The DNA for the CDR3 is TGTGCCAGCAGTGTGACTAGCGGGGTCTACAATGAGCAGTTCTTC. This encodes CASSVTSGVYNEQFF.

This chain joins TRBV19 and TRBJ2-5, with D perhaps matching TRBD2 (6 bases). CDR1 LNHDA and CDR2 SQIVND come from the germline V gene (reference sequence). The V end was cut by 1 base, the J end by 2 bases, with 8 bases between. The CDR3 is made up of 14 amino acids. The CDR3 spells CASSIAGVQETQYF. DNA for the CDR3: TGTGCCAGTAGTATAGCGGGGGTTCAAGAGACCCAGTACTTC.

The chain employs TRBV20-1 and TRBJ1-4; perhaps TRBD1 as D (6 bases). The V and J ends lost 7 bases and 8 bases respectively, with 11 bases between them. Germline V gene sequence: CDR1 DFQATT, CDR2 SNEGSKA (reference sequence). The CDR3 contains 11 residues. CDR3: CSVTTGEKLFF. CDR3 DNA: TGCAGTGTTACAACAGGGGAAAAACTGTTTTTT.

The gene calls are TRBV9 and TRBJ2-1; D ambiguous. Germline V gene lookup returns CDR1 SGDLS and CDR2 YYNGEE. This CDR3 has 13 residues. The V end lost 4 bases, the J end lost 0 bases, and 5 bases lay between the germline ends. The CDR3 is CASSQNSYNEQFF. The CDR3 bases are TGTGCCAGCAGCCAAAACTCCTACAATGAGCAGTTCTTC.

This clone turned up a few times. Germline and junction disagree at one end, which may indicate a read error. The chain combines TRBV25-1 with TRBJ2-6; TRBD1 is a possible D gene (5 bases). The V gene's germline CDR1 is MGHDK and CDR2 SYGVNS. CDR3 length: 15 amino acids. The CDR3 DNA reads as TGTGCCAGCAGTGACCCGTCATCTGGGGCCAACGGCCTGACTTTC. Translating it yields CASSDPSSGANGLTF.

A single count supports this clone. The chain links TRBV28 to TRBJ1-3; 7 bases map to TRBD1. Unmatched junction bases numbered 7, after V lost 6 bases and J lost 2 bases. This CDR3 contains 15 residues. Germline V gives CDR1 MDHEN, CDR2 SYDVKM. The CDR3 sequence is CASRFGDRAGNTIYF. In DNA form, the CDR3 reads TGTGCCAGCAGATTCGGCGACAGGGCTGGAAACACCATATATTTT. Full variable domain (remainder filled in from reference TRBV28 and TRBJ1-3): DVKVTQSSRYLVKRTGEKVFLECVQDMDHENMFWYRQDPGLGLRLIYFSYDVKMKEKGDIPEGYSVSREKKERFSLILESASTNQTSMYLCASRFGDRAGNTIYFGEGSWLTVV.

The table lists this clone with a count of one. This chain joins TRBV5-1 and TRBJ1-4; maybe TRBD1 (6 bases). Germline lookup yields CDR1 SGHRS and CDR2 YFSETQ. CDR3 length equals 15 residues. Trimming removed 0 bases from V and 5 bases from J, with 11 bases in between. The CDR3 bases are TGCGCCAGCAGCTTGGCGCGGACAGACAATGAAAAACTGTTTTTT. The encoded protein is CASSLARTDNEKLFF.

V usage is TRBV7-2 and J usage is TRBJ1-1; D possibly corresponds to TRBD1 (5 bases). Germline V CDR1 and CDR2: SGHTA, FQGNSA. The CDR3 is 13 residues long. V was cut by 5 bases and J by 2 bases, with 9 bases left in between. CDR3 DNA sequence: TGTGCCAGCAGCCCAGGGCGAAACACTGAAGCTTTCTTT. Translated: CASSPGRNTEAFF. Complete variable domain (other parts from reference TRBV7-2 and TRBJ1-1): GAGVSQSPSNKVTEKGKDVELRCDPISGHTALYWYRQSLGQGLEFLIYFQGNSAPDKSGLPSDRFSAERTGGSVSTLTIQRTQQEDSAVYLCASSPGRNTEAFFGQGTRLTVV.

This clone appeared many times. Other DNA sequences in this sample translate to the same CDR3. The J gene is TRBJ1-1, the V gene TRBV6-1; TRBD1 is a possible D gene (6 bases). The germline CDR1 and CDR2 sequences are MNHNS and SASEGT. This CDR3 has 15 amino acids. Trimming shortened V by 2 bases and J by 1 base, and 11 bases separated the two germline ends. The CDR3 DNA sequence: TGTGCCAGCAGTGAACGGGGCAGGGGGAACACTGAAGCTTTCTTT. Its translation is CASSERGRGNTEAFF.

The chain is built from TRBV30 and TRBJ2-1, with D maybe TRBD2 (6 bases). The CDR3 contains 14 residues. The germline CDR1 and CDR2 sequences are GTSNPN and SVGIG (reference sequence). V lost 5 bases and J lost 6, with 17 bases in between. This CDR3 reads CAWARDWSLNEQFF. The CDR3 coding sequence is TGTGCCTGGGCCCGGGACTGGAGCCTCAATGAGCAGTTCTTC.

CDR3 sequence reads: CASSQHRGITEAFF. CDR3 nucleotides: TGTGCCAGCAGCCAACACAGGGGGATTACTGAAGCTTTCTTT. The chain employs TRBV4-2 and TRBJ1-1, with TRBD1 matching 8 bases. This CDR3 has 14 residues. Per the germline V gene, CDR1 is LGHNA and CDR2 is YNFKEQ. The trim removed 2 bases at V and 5 bases at J, leaving 4 bases unmatched.

This sequence joins TRBV7-9 and TRBJ2-3; no firm D call. The V end lost 5 bases, the J end lost 2 bases, and 5 bases lay between the germline ends. Germline CDR1 SEHNR, CDR2 FQNEAQ (reference sequence). The CDR3 has 12 residues. CDR3 sequence: CASSPYTDTQYF. The CDR3 region has the DNA TGTGCCAGCAGCCCCTACACAGATACGCAGTATTTT.

This clone appeared a single time. This chain uses TRBV4-2 with TRBJ2-7, with TRBD1 matching over 8 bases. Germline CDR1 and CDR2: LGHNA and YNFKEQ. The length of the CDR3 is 15 residues. Trimming removed 4 bases from V and 3 bases from J; junction bases left unmatched: 8. The CDR3 nucleotides read TGTGCCAGCAGCCCTCCGGGACAGGCTTTCTACGAGCAGTACTTC. This sequence encodes CASSPPGQAFYEQYF.

CDR3: CASKRRESSYEQYF. CDR3 coding DNA: TGTGCCAGCAAGAGACGGGAGAGCTCCTACGAGCAGTACTTC. J is TRBJ2-7 and V is TRBV28; maybe TRBD2 (6 bases). Germline assignment: CDR1 MDHEN and CDR2 SYDVKM. Deletions cut 7 bases from V and 0 bases from J, with 13 bases between. This CDR3 comprises 14 residues.

This sequence joins TRBV5-8 and TRBJ1-5, with a tentative D call TRBD1 (5 bases). V was trimmed by 2 bases and J by 3 bases, leaving 12 bases between them. Germline loops: CDR1 SGHTS, CDR2 YDEGEE. The CDR3 runs 15 residues. The CDR3 loop reads CASSFAGGFNQPQHF. The CDR3 nucleotides read TGTGCCAGCAGCTTTGCGGGGGGTTTCAATCAGCCCCAGCATTTT.

This clone was detected once. V and J are TRBV29-1 and TRBJ2-7; 10 nucleotides align to TRBD1. CDR1 and CDR2 (germline): SQVTM, ANQGSEA. There are 13 residues in the CDR3. V lost 7 bases, J lost 8 bases, and 11 bases stayed unmatched. The chain's CDR3 is CSAGDRGKTQQYF. As DNA, the CDR3 is TGCAGCGCAGGGGACAGGGGAAAGACTCAGCAGTACTTC.

The V gene is TRBV7-2, the J gene TRBJ1-6; tentative D call: TRBD1 (5 bases). CDR1 and CDR2 (germline): SGHTA, FQGNSA. V lost 7 bases and J lost 0, with 10 bases in between. CDR3 length equals 15 residues. The CDR3 sequence: CASKRGSSYNSPLHF. CDR3 nucleotides: TGTGCCAGCAAACGGGGGAGCTCCTATAATTCACCCCTCCACTTT.

The chain links TRBV4-3 to TRBJ2-7, with 8 bases lining up with TRBD2. Germline CDR1 reads LGHNA; CDR2 reads YSLEER. This CDR3 is built from 16 residues. With V trimmed by 0 bases and J by 2 bases, 6 bases remained unmatched. Written as DNA, the CDR3 is TGCGCCAGCAGCCAAGATTTGCGGGGGGCTCCCTACGAGCAGTACTTC. The encoded protein is CASSQDLRGAPYEQYF.

V is TRBV6-1 and J is TRBJ1-2, with D perhaps matching TRBD1 (6 bases). Trimming cost V 6 bases and J 8 bases, with 19 bases left between them. CDR3 length: 14 residues. The germline gives CDR1 MNHNS, CDR2 SASEGT. CDR3 sequence (DNA): TGTGCCAGCAGGTCGACAGGTTATAGAATGGGCTACACCTTC. Encoded protein: CASRSTGYRMGYTF.

The chain uses TRBV19 and TRBJ2-1; D not resolved. This CDR3 contains 13 residues. Germline V gene sequence: CDR1 LNHDA, CDR2 SQIVND (reference sequence). Trimming left V 5 bases short and J 0 bases short, with 5 bases between. DNA for the CDR3: TGTGCCAGTAGTCCCCTCTCCTACAATGAGCAGTTCTTC. The encoded protein is CASSPLSYNEQFF.

The chain recombines TRBV10-2 with TRBJ1-1; no reliable D call. There are 13 residues in the CDR3. CDR1 is WSHSY and CDR2 is SAAADI in the germline V gene. Deletions cut 4 bases from V and 5 bases from J, with 11 bases between. The CDR3 sequence is CASSVSRRTEAFF. CDR3 in DNA: TGCGCCAGCAGTGTATCCCGCCGGACTGAAGCTTTCTTT.